The clone carrying this TCR beta chain has a single count. What it recognizes is unknown. With molecular barcodes, quantitative 5'-RACE was used to make the TCR beta libraries. TCRdb re-derived calls from the 5' RACE reads in MiXCR, one entry per CDR3 protein. The sample has about 450,000 distinct CDR3 sequences; 25% to 30% are singletons. The sample comes from a study of CD8 T cells in ankylosing spondylitis. Study conclusions and caveats: What appeared characteristic of ankylosing spondylitis blood was a TCR beta motif of seven to nine highly homologous variants. According to the report, clones linked to the disease were significantly enriched in matched synovial fluid samples taken from ankylosing spondylitis patients. Certain motif variants had earlier appeared in reactive arthritis synovial fluid and blood.

Germline CDR1 and CDR2: LGHDT and YNNKEL (reference sequence). Trimming pared 4 bases from V and 0 bases from J, leaving 19 bases between. This CDR3 has 19 amino acids. The chain couples TRBV3-1 to TRBJ2-6; weak D call: TRBD2 (5 bases). This sequence originates from a male donor with ankylosing spondylitis. Specimen: blood, either unsorted or a sorted T cell fraction (not recorded which). Here the CDR3 DNA reads TGTGCCAGCAGCCCCGATGTCACTAGACTGTACTCTGGGGCCAACGTCCTGACTTTC. Translation gives CASSPDVTRLYSGANVLTF.